One sample yielded the 4 T cell receptor beta chains listed below, sequenced in a study of blood T cell repertoires in COVID-19. The method was immunoSEQ multiplex PCR; TCRdb's version includes in-frame clones alone and lacks a portion of them. Of roughly 270,000 clones listed, almost 85% are singletons. Sequencing was performed on peripheral blood. These receptors were taken from a man between 45 and 60 years old with active or convalescent COVID-19.

This chain links TRBV24-1 with TRBJ1-4; D possibly corresponds to TRBD1 (5 bases). Trimming took 9 bases from V and 5 from J, leaving 15 bases between them. The CDR3 is 14 residues long. The germline gives CDR1 KGHDR, CDR2 SFDVKD. The CDR3: CATSDSASNEKLFF. Here the CDR3 DNA reads TGTGCCACCTCAGACAGTGCGAGCAATGAAAAACTGTTTTTT.

The rearrangement joins TRBV19 to TRBJ2-1; maybe TRBD2 (6 bases). The ends were cut back, 4 bases at V and 5 bases at J, with 15 bases in the middle. The CDR3 runs to 15 residues. Looked up from germline, CDR1 is LNHDA and CDR2 is SQIVND (reference sequence). CDR3 amino acids: CASSTSGTGNNEQFF. The CDR3 nucleotides are TGTGCCAGTAGTACTTCCGGGACTGGAAACAATGAGCAGTTCTTC. The whole variable domain, filled in from reference TRBV19 and TRBJ2-1, reads DGGITQSPKYLFRKEGQNVTLSCEQNLNHDAMYWYRQDPGQGLRLIYYSQIVNDFQKGDIAEGYSVSREKKESFPLTVTSAQKNPTAFYLCASSTSGTGNNEQFFGPGTRLTVL.

A single count supports this clone. The V gene is TRBV6-2 or TRBV6-3, the J gene TRBJ1-2; 10 nucleotides line up with TRBD1. J gave up 6 bases and V 5 bases, and 9 bases lay outside the gene matches. Germline CDR1 MNHEY, CDR2 SVGEGT. CDR3 length equals 15 residues. The CDR3 nucleotides are TGTGCCAGCAGTAATCCGGGACAGGGGTCCGATGGCTACACCTTC. It yields the protein CASSNPGQGSDGYTF.

V gene TRBV7-9 combines with J gene TRBJ1-6, with D uncertain. From germline, CDR1 is SEHNR and CDR2 FQNEAQ (reference sequence). V lost 2 bases to trimming and J lost 8 bases, with 7 bases between them. The CDR3 has 13 residues. The CDR3 DNA reads as TGTGCCAGCAGCTTAACCGGGGATTCACCCCTCCACTTT. This encodes CASSLTGDSPLHF.